A single sample is the source of the 27 T cell receptor beta chains below, sequenced in a study of CD8 T cells in Susac syndrome. Random hexamers were used to reverse transcribe an amount of about 0.45 to 1 ug RNA. TCRdb re-analysed the immunoSEQ multiplex PCR reads in MiXCR, keeping a single row per CDR3 protein. The repertoire includes fewer than 150,000 distinct CDR3 sequences, 95% of them detected once, and over 0.15% sits in the top ten. The source material was CD8+ T cells from PBMCs. All receptors come from a human donor with Susac syndrome.

This sequence joins TRBV28 and TRBJ2-5; D gene unclear. The germline CDR1 and CDR2 sequences are MDHEN and SYDVKM. The germline V and J ends were trimmed by 3 bases and 2 bases, with 7 bases remaining between them. This CDR3 contains 13 residues. CDR3 sequence: CASSFPAQETQYF. CDR3 sequence (DNA): TGTGCCAGCAGTTTCCCTGCTCAAGAGACCCAGTACTTC. Filled out from reference TRBV28 and TRBJ2-5, the complete variable domain reads DVKVTQSSRYLVKRTGEKVFLECVQDMDHENMFWYRQDPGLGLRLIYFSYDVKMKEKGDIPEGYSVSREKKERFSLILESASTNQTSMYLCASSFPAQETQYFGPGTRLLVL.

The chain combines TRBV9 with TRBJ1-1; D is ambiguous. The germline gives CDR1 SGDLS, CDR2 YYNGEE. V was cut by 0 bases and J by 1 base, with 7 bases left in between. The CDR3 loop spans 14 amino acids. The CDR3 bases are TGTGCCAGCAGCGTAGAGTGGGCGAACACTGAAGCTTTCTTT. Translating gives CASSVEWANTEAFF.

The V gene is TRBV20-1, the J gene TRBJ2-1; perhaps TRBD1 as D (5 bases). V lost 2 bases, J lost 0 bases, and 5 bases lay in between. The CDR3 loop spans 13 amino acids. Germline CDR1 DFQATT, CDR2 SNEGSKA (reference sequence). The CDR3 spells CSARRGSYNEQFF. CDR3 bases: TGCAGTGCTAGAAGGGGCTCCTACAATGAGCAGTTCTTC.

The J gene is TRBJ1-5, the V gene TRBV7-8; 7 nucleotides match TRBD1. Germline V gives CDR1 SGHVS, CDR2 FQNEAQ. V lost 1 base to trimming and J lost 0 bases; unmatched junction nucleotides: 18. The CDR3 extends over 21 amino acids. Here the CDR3 DNA reads TGTGCCAGCAGCTTAGAGGGACAGACGACAGGGTTTACCTATAGCAATCAGCCCCAGCATTTT. It translates to CASSLEGQTTGFTYSNQPQHF.

V and J are TRBV13 and TRBJ1-2; TRBD1 aligns across 8 bases. CDR1 PRHDT and CDR2 FYEKMQ come from the germline V gene (reference sequence). V gave up 5 bases and J gave up 2 bases; unmatched junction bases: 7. There are 15 residues in the CDR3. The CDR3 loop is CASSHGTGANYGYTF. CDR3 DNA: TGTGCCAGCAGCCACGGGACAGGCGCCAACTATGGCTACACCTTC.

This rearrangement joins TRBV4-2 to TRBJ2-7, with D perhaps matching TRBD1 or TRBD2 (6 bases each). CDR3 length: 18 residues. V lost 1 base to trimming and J lost 1 base, with 20 bases between them. Germline V CDR1 and CDR2: LGHNA, YNFKEQ. The CDR3 protein is CASSQGGLLGEVSYEQYF. The DNA for the CDR3 is TGTGCCAGCAGCCAAGGGGGGCTCTTGGGGGAGGTGTCCTACGAGCAGTACTTC.

The chain recombines TRBV20-1 with TRBJ2-2; 8 bases line up with TRBD1. The CDR3 has 12 residues. Losses at the gene ends were 6 bases for V and 6 bases for J; bases not matched to a gene: 3. Per germline, CDR1 DFQATT and CDR2 SNEGSKA (reference sequence). In DNA, the CDR3 is TGCAGTGCCCCAGGGGGCTCCGGGGAGCTGTTTTTT. Its translation: CSAPGGSGELFF.

The V gene is TRBV7-9, the J gene TRBJ2-7, with 7 nucleotides matching TRBD1. The CDR3 runs 15 residues. The germline V gene encodes CDR1 SEHNR and CDR2 FQNEAQ (reference sequence). The V and J ends lost 5 bases and 3 bases, in that order; junction bases with no gene match: 10. The CDR3 reads CASSRMGQLDYEQYF. CDR3 nucleotides: TGTGCCAGCAGCCGAATGGGACAGTTGGACTACGAGCAGTACTTC.

V and J are TRBV29-1 and TRBJ1-2, with D possibly being TRBD1 (5 bases). This CDR3 has 13 residues. Germline V gene data show CDR1 as SQVTM and CDR2 as ANQGSEA. V was pared by 3 bases and J by 2 bases, with 10 bases between. CDR3 in DNA: TGCAGCGTTGACAGGGCGGGGAACTATGGCTACACCTTC. Its protein product is CSVDRAGNYGYTF.

The chain links TRBV6-2 or TRBV6-3 to TRBJ2-7; D remains unclear. The CDR3 runs to 16 residues. With 6 bases removed from V and 3 bases from J, the gap between germline ends came to 21 bases. From germline, CDR1 is MNHEY and CDR2 SVGEGT. The DNA for the CDR3 is TGTGCCAGCAGCTTGGAGTTCCTCAATGGGGTCTACGAGCAGTACTTC. Translated, it gives CASSLEFLNGVYEQYF.

This rearrangement joins TRBV7-9 to TRBJ1-1; D remains unclear. V was trimmed by 1 base and J by 6 bases, leaving 6 bases between them. CDR1 and CDR2 (germline): SEHNR, FQNEAQ (reference sequence). The CDR3 consists of 12 residues. The CDR3 sequence: CASSLVLAEAFF. CDR3 in DNA: TGTGCCAGCAGCTTAGTTCTGGCTGAAGCTTTCTTT.

The rearrangement joins TRBV30 to TRBJ2-1; 10 bases fit TRBD2. The CDR3 has 14 amino acids. Germline CDR1 and CDR2: GTSNPN and SVGIG (reference sequence). The trim removed 3 bases at V and 9 bases at J, leaving 8 bases unmatched. CDR3 DNA: TGTGCCTGGAGGCTAGCGGGAGAGGGGAGTGAGCAGTTCTTC. It specifies CAWRLAGEGSEQFF. Filled out from reference TRBV30 and TRBJ2-1, the complete variable domain reads SQTIHQWPATLVQPVGSPLSLECTVEGTSNPNLYWYRQAAGRGLQLLFYSVGIGQISSEVPQNLSASRPQDRQFILSSKKLLLSDSGFYLCAWRLAGEGSEQFFGPGTRLTVL.

The chain employs TRBV9 and TRBJ1-1; 7 nucleotides align to TRBD1. Germline assignment: CDR1 SGDLS and CDR2 YYNGEE. The CDR3 sequence is 15 residues long. After removal of 3 bases from V and 0 bases from J, the junction contained 5 bases not matched to a gene. CDR3 loop: CASSAPGTVNTEAFF. The CDR3 DNA sequence: TGTGCCAGCAGCGCCCCCGGGACAGTGAACACTGAAGCTTTCTTT.

The table lists this clonotype with a count of one. J is TRBJ2-7 and V is TRBV3-1, with 9 bases lining up with TRBD1. J lost 3 bases, V lost 1 base, and 4 bases had no gene match. Germline-derived CDR1 and CDR2 are LGHDT and YNNKEL (reference sequence). The CDR3 consists of 15 residues. CDR3 DNA sequence: TGTGCCAGCAGCCAAGCCCGGACAGGGGACTACGAGCAGTACTTC. It translates to CASSQARTGDYEQYF.

The chain has TRBV20-1 and TRBJ1-1, with D uncertain. The CDR3 spans 12 residues. Germline CDR1 DFQATT, CDR2 SNEGSKA (reference sequence). V was clipped by 5 bases and J by 5 bases, with 12 bases between them. In DNA, the CDR3 is TGCAGTGCTCCCGAGGAGGGAACTGAAGCTTTCTTT. This translates into CSAPEEGTEAFF.

This chain connects TRBV3-1 to TRBJ2-1; 10 bases line up with TRBD2. V gave up 4 bases and J gave up 6 bases; unmatched junction bases: 6. The CDR3 spans 15 residues. CDR1 is LGHDT and CDR2 is YNNKEL in the germline V gene (reference sequence). The DNA of the CDR3 is TGTGCCAGCAGCCGACTAGCGGGTGGGGCCAATGAGCAGTTCTTC. Amino acid sequence: CASSRLAGGANEQFF.

The chain couples TRBV6-1 to TRBJ2-1; 13 bases agree with TRBD2. The V segment lost 6 bases and the J segment 9 bases; nucleotides outside the gene matches: 20. The CDR3 runs to 19 residues. CDR1 MNHNS and CDR2 SASEGT come from the germline V gene. The CDR3 loop is CASSRPGLAGTLPGGEQFF. CDR3 sequence (DNA): TGTGCCAGCAGCCGCCCGGGACTAGCGGGGACCTTACCCGGGGGTGAGCAGTTCTTC.

This chain uses TRBV19 with TRBJ2-5, with 7 positions matching TRBD1. Per the germline V gene, CDR1 is LNHDA and CDR2 is SQIVND (reference sequence). This CDR3 has 15 residues. Germline trimming cut 1 base from V and 2 bases from J; bases unmatched to any gene: 4. CDR3 region: CASSIVGTAQETQYF. The CDR3 nucleotides read TGTGCCAGTAGTATAGTTGGGACAGCTCAAGAGACCCAGTACTTC. The full variable domain, rest sourced from reference TRBV19 and TRBJ2-5, is DGGITQSPKYLFRKEGQNVTLSCEQNLNHDAMYWYRQDPGQGLRLIYYSQIVNDFQKGDIAEGYSVSREKKESFPLTVTSAQKNPTAFYLCASSIVGTAQETQYFGPGTRLLVL.

The gene calls are TRBV29-1 and TRBJ1-2; no definite D call. Germline lookup yields CDR1 SQVTM and CDR2 ANQGSEA. The CDR3 has 14 amino acids. V lost 7 bases to trimming and J lost 5 bases, with 20 bases between them. CDR3 nucleotides: TGCAGCGCATACTACCAGGATATTGGATATGGCTACACCTTC. Its translation is CSAYYQDIGYGYTF. The entire variable domain, with the rest obtained from reference TRBV29-1 and TRBJ1-2, is as follows: SAVISQKPSRDICQRGTSLTIQCQVDSQVTMMFWYRQQPGQSLTLIATANQGSEATYESGFVIDKFPISRPNLTFSTLTVSNMSPEDSSIYLCSAYYQDIGYGYTFGSGTRLTVV.

This clonotype was observed once. The chain joins TRBV12-3 or TRBV12-4 to TRBJ2-1; D remains ambiguous. Trimming removed 6 bases from V and 6 bases from J, with 6 bases in between. The CDR3 runs 11 residues. CDR3 nucleotides: TGTGCCAGCAGACACAGCAATGAGCAGTTCTTC. This encodes CASRHSNEQFF.

The gene calls are TRBV9 and TRBJ2-6; D is undetermined. CDR3 length equals 13 residues. Germline values: CDR1 SGDLS, CDR2 YYNGEE. The V end lost 5 bases, the J end lost 3 bases, and 6 bases lay between the germline ends. CDR3 sequence: CASSVRGANVLTF. For the CDR3, the DNA is TGTGCCAGCAGTGTACGTGGGGCCAACGTCCTGACTTTC.

This chain uses TRBV2 with TRBJ2-2; D remains ambiguous. V was clipped by 10 bases and J by 4 bases, with 10 bases between them. CDR1 and CDR2 (germline): SNHLY, FYNNEI. The CDR3 consists of 12 residues. The CDR3 loop reads CATVRATGELFF. The CDR3 nucleotides are TGTGCCACCGTAAGGGCCACCGGGGAGCTGTTTTTT.

The chain has TRBV27 and TRBJ2-7; perhaps TRBD1 as D (5 bases). V was cut by 1 base and J by 2 bases, with 12 bases left in between. The CDR3 spans 15 residues. Germline loops: CDR1 MNHEY, CDR2 SMNVEV (reference sequence). The CDR3, as DNA: TGTGCCAGCAGTTTATGGGCAGGGATCCCCTACGAGCAGTACTTC. Its translation is CASSLWAGIPYEQYF.

CDR3 bases: TGCAGTGCTAGAGGGGACAGAGGCTATGGCTACACCTTC. Translation gives CSARGDRGYGYTF. This chain joins TRBV20-1 and TRBJ1-2; TRBD1 matches 7 bases. Germline CDR1 reads DFQATT; CDR2 reads SNEGSKA (reference sequence). The CDR3 consists of 13 residues. The junction had 3 bases not matched to a gene; V was cut back by 1 base and J by 4 bases.

V and J are TRBV19 and TRBJ2-1; TRBD2 matches 9 bases. Losses at the gene ends were 3 bases for V and 4 bases for J; bases not matched to a gene: 7. This CDR3 spans 16 amino acids. Germline V CDR1 and CDR2: LNHDA, SQIVND (reference sequence). CDR3 amino acids: CASSILAGQFYNEQFF. In DNA, the CDR3 is TGTGCCAGTAGTATCCTAGCGGGGCAATTTTACAATGAGCAGTTCTTC.

This chain links TRBV7-9 with TRBJ1-1; D unresolved. Germline CDR1 and CDR2: SEHNR and FQNEAQ (reference sequence). CDR3 length equals 14 residues. Trimming removed 6 bases from V and 0 bases from J, with 11 bases in between. CDR3 residues: CASRAQVMNTEAFF. The CDR3 DNA follows: TGTGCCAGCAGAGCCCAAGTAATGAACACTGAAGCTTTCTTT.

This chain links TRBV12-3 or TRBV12-4 with TRBJ2-1, with D perhaps matching TRBD1 or TRBD2 (5 bases each). Trimming stripped 7 bases from V and 10 bases from J, with 11 bases between. There are 11 residues in the CDR3. CDR3 DNA sequence: TGTGCCAGCACCAAGGGACCCGAGCAGTTCTTC. Translation gives CASTKGPEQFF.